The clone carrying this T cell receptor beta chain was recorded at least ten times. Its specificity is not known. The data are from a study of identical twins. TCRdb reprocessed the 5' RACE reads via MiXCR and lists one record per CDR3 protein. The sample records approximately 890,000 distinct CDR3 sequences, approximately 13% being singletons. The CDR3 has 13 amino acids. V was trimmed by 5 bases and J by 3 bases, leaving 9 bases between them. CDR1 SGHRS and CDR2 YFSETQ come from the germline V gene. Whole-study results and caveats: Reduced insertions were recorded for abundant cord blood beta clonotypes, with no such pattern in memory repertoires.

Healthy Caucasians made up all donors. These same data were also listed under a study on yellow fever vaccine responses in identical twins.

The gene calls are TRBV5-1 and TRBJ1-3, with TRBD1 as a possible D gene (5 bases). The TCR originated in a woman aged 18-35 years in good health. The sequencing sample was made of PBMCs. The CDR3, as DNA: TGCGCCAGCAGGCAGGGAGATGGAAACACCATATATTTT. Its protein is CASRQGDGNTIYF.